These 30 T cell receptor beta chains were all obtained from the same sample, sequenced in a study of T cell responses to AZD1222 COVID-19 vaccine. Profiling relied on immunoSEQ multiplex PCR, and the TCRdb table lists in-frame clones only, not all of them. The table shows 110,000 or so clones, with just under 90% occurring only once. Sequenced here: peripheral blood, sampled on day 0 of AZD1222 vaccination. All receptors come from an adult in good health.

This clone was detected only once. The chain joins TRBV19 to TRBJ1-1; no clear D. Germline V gene lookup returns CDR1 LNHDA and CDR2 SQIVND (reference sequence). The CDR3 is 15 amino acids. V was clipped by 2 bases and J by 0 bases, with 10 bases between them. CDR3 residues: CASSISGSMNTEAFF. DNA for the CDR3: TGTGCCAGTAGTATATCGGGCTCTATGAACACTGAAGCTTTCTTT.

The J gene is TRBJ2-5, the V gene TRBV6-5; 10 bases line up with TRBD1. CDR1 MNHEY and CDR2 SVGAGI come from the germline V gene. The CDR3 length is 14 residues. V gave up 2 bases and J gave up 5 bases; unmatched junction bases: 2. CDR3 region: CASSYGTGVETQYF. The DNA of the CDR3 is TGTGCCAGCAGTTACGGGACAGGGGTCGAGACCCAGTACTTC.

The CDR3: CAIRGRSGDEQYF. As DNA, the CDR3 is TGTGCCATCAGAGGACGGAGCGGGGATGAGCAGTACTTC. The chain couples TRBV10-3 to TRBJ2-7; 7 positions match TRBD2. Trimming cost V 6 bases and J 7 bases; bases outside gene matches: 9. This CDR3 contains 13 residues. Looked up from germline, CDR1 is ENHRY and CDR2 is SYGVKD.

V and J are TRBV7-8 and TRBJ2-3, with 8 bases fitting TRBD2. The CDR3 runs 15 residues. The ends lost 5 bases at V and 11 bases at J; junction bases unmatched: 15. Germline-derived CDR1 and CDR2 are SGHVS and FQNEAQ. CDR3 region: CASSRDELSGSGQYF. The CDR3 nucleotides are TGTGCCAGCAGCAGAGACGAGCTGAGCGGGAGTGGGCAGTATTTT.

The V and J genes are TRBV6-5 and TRBJ1-1; perhaps TRBD1 as D (5 bases). The V end lost 8 bases, the J end lost 3 bases, and 13 bases lay between the germline ends. Germline V gene lookup returns CDR1 MNHEY and CDR2 SVGAGI. The CDR3 totals 13 residues. The CDR3 is CASVYRDYTEAFF. CDR3 nucleotides: TGTGCCAGCGTATACCGGGACTACACTGAAGCTTTCTTT.

The rearrangement links TRBV10-3 to TRBJ2-5; D not resolved. Trimming shortened V by 2 bases and J by 1 base, and 5 bases separated the two germline ends. Germline values: CDR1 ENHRY, CDR2 SYGVKD. The CDR3 sequence is 13 residues long. The CDR3 spells CAISETVQETQYF. In nucleotides, the CDR3 is TGTGCCATCAGTGAGACCGTCCAAGAGACCCAGTACTTC.

The table lists this clone with a few counts. V and J are TRBV11-1 and TRBJ2-2; 8 positions match TRBD1. This CDR3 is 15 amino acids long. The ends lost 3 bases at V and 7 bases at J; junction bases unmatched: 7. Germline values: CDR1 SGHAT, CDR2 FQDESV (reference sequence). The CDR3 nucleotides read TGTGCCAGCAGCTTGAAATCAGGGGGCAGCGGGGAGCTGTTTTTT. Amino acid sequence: CASSLKSGGSGELFF.

This clone showed up just once. This chain uses TRBV5-1 with TRBJ2-7; D perhaps matches TRBD1 (5 bases). The CDR3 has 14 amino acids. The ends were cut back, 4 bases at V and 1 base at J, with 12 bases in the middle. Germline V CDR1 and CDR2: SGHRS, YFSETQ. The CDR3 coding sequence is TGCGCCAGCAGCAAAGACAGTGTTTCCTACGAGCAGTACTTC. Amino acid sequence: CASSKDSVSYEQYF.

The rearrangement uses TRBV15 and TRBJ1-5, with 8 bases aligning to TRBD1. Losses at the gene ends were 5 bases for V and 3 bases for J; bases not matched to a gene: 3. The V gene's germline CDR1 is LNHNV and CDR2 YYDKDF (reference sequence). This CDR3 spans 14 amino acids. The CDR3 coding sequence is TGTGCCACCAGCGCCAGGGGGCACAATCAGCCCCAGCATTTT. Translated: CATSARGHNQPQHF. Full variable domain (remainder filled in from reference TRBV15 and TRBJ1-5): DAMVIQNPRYQVTQFGKPVTLSCSQTLNHNVMYWYQQKSSQAPKLLFHYYDKDFNNEADTPDNFQSRRPNTSFCFLDIRSPGLGDTAMYLCATSARGHNQPQHFGDGTRLSIL.

The CDR3 DNA reads as TGCGCCAGCAGCCAATTAAGGGAACTCTTTTATTGGTACGAGCAGTACTTC. It codes for CASSQLRELFYWYEQYF. The rearrangement joins TRBV4-1 to TRBJ2-7; D gene unclear. The CDR3 contains 17 residues. Germline V gene data show CDR1 as MGHRA and CDR2 as YSYEKL. V lost 2 bases and J lost 4, with 21 bases in between.

The chain joins TRBV28 to TRBJ2-7; D is unclear. The CDR3 loop spans 14 amino acids. Trimming left V 2 bases short and J 3 bases short, with 11 bases between. CDR1 MDHEN and CDR2 SYDVKM come from the germline V gene. For the CDR3, the DNA is TGTGCCAGCAGTTTAGGGTTAGAGGTCTACGAGCAGTACTTC. Its protein product is CASSLGLEVYEQYF.

The rearrangement joins TRBV19 to TRBJ1-3; 7 bases fit TRBD1. Germline loops: CDR1 LNHDA, CDR2 SQIVND (reference sequence). The J segment lost 0 bases and the V segment lost 6 bases, leaving 5 bases of the junction unmatched. This CDR3 contains 15 residues. The CDR3 nucleotides are TGTGCCAGTAGGATGGACAGGTACTCTGGAAACACCATATATTTT. It is translated as CASRMDRYSGNTIYF. The full variable domain, in which reference TRBV19 and TRBJ1-3 provide the parts outside the CDR3, is DGGITQSPKYLFRKEGQNVTLSCEQNLNHDAMYWYRQDPGQGLRLIYYSQIVNDFQKGDIAEGYSVSREKKESFPLTVTSAQKNPTAFYLCASRMDRYSGNTIYFGEGSWLTVV.

The rearrangement joins TRBV27 to TRBJ1-1, with no clear D. Between the trimmed V and J ends, which lost 2 bases and 1 base, there was a span of 5 bases. The CDR3 has 13 amino acids. Per the germline V gene, CDR1 is MNHEY and CDR2 is SMNVEV (reference sequence). The CDR3 DNA sequence: TGTGCCAGCAGTTTAAGTAGGAACACTGAAGCTTTCTTT. Its protein is CASSLSRNTEAFF.

This chain joins TRBV2 and TRBJ2-1; 8 positions agree with TRBD1. The CDR3 consists of 14 residues. Germline assignment: CDR1 SNHLY and CDR2 FYNNEI. J was trimmed by 12 bases and V by 9 bases; bases with no gene match: 16. The CDR3 DNA follows: TGTGCCAGGATGGGAAGGACAGGGTCTATAGGGCAGTTCTTC. This sequence encodes CARMGRTGSIGQFF. Complete variable domain (other parts from reference TRBV2 and TRBJ2-1): EPEVTQTPSHQVTQMGQEVILRCVPISNHLYFYWYRQILGQKVEFLVSFYNNEISEKSEIFDDQFSVERPDGSNFTLKIRSTKLEDSAMYFCARMGRTGSIGQFFGPGTRLTVL.

The chain has TRBV7-6 and TRBJ1-1; D gene ambiguous. The V gene lost 4 bases and the J gene lost 11 bases, with 11 bases spanning the gap. The CDR3 covers 11 residues. CDR1 and CDR2 from the germline V gene are SGHVS and FNYEAQ. CDR3 nucleotide sequence: TGTGCCAGCAGCTCGACCGGGGTGGCTTTCTTT. Translating gives CASSSTGVAFF. The entire variable domain, with the rest obtained from reference TRBV7-6 and TRBJ1-1, is as follows: GAGVSQSPRYKVTKRGQDVALRCDPISGHVSLYWYRQALGQGPEFLTYFNYEAQQDKSGLPNDRFSAERPEGSISTLTIQRTEQRDSAMYRCASSSTGVAFFGQGTRLTVV.

The rearrangement uses TRBV9 and TRBJ1-3, with a possible D match to TRBD1 (6 bases). V shed 4 bases and J shed 0 bases, with 14 bases lying between them. CDR1 and CDR2 (germline): SGDLS, YYNGEE. The CDR3 contains 16 residues. The chain's CDR3 is CASSSRTESSGNTIYF. In DNA form, the CDR3 reads TGTGCCAGCAGCTCAAGGACAGAGAGCTCTGGAAACACCATATATTTT.

The chain links TRBV7-9 to TRBJ1-4; maybe TRBD1 (5 bases). This CDR3 contains 15 residues. V lost 4 bases, J lost 4 bases, and 13 bases lay in between. Germline V lookup: CDR1 SEHNR, CDR2 FQNEAQ (reference sequence). The CDR3 sequence: CASSSKGKFNEKLFF. CDR3 bases: TGTGCCAGCAGCTCCAAGGGGAAGTTTAATGAAAAACTGTTTTTT.

This clone has only one observation. The chain is built from TRBV28 and TRBJ2-6, with D hard to call. The CDR3 extends over 14 amino acids. Trimming stripped 2 bases from V and 1 base from J, with 3 bases between. Looked up from germline, CDR1 is MDHEN and CDR2 is SYDVKM. CDR3 nucleotide sequence: TGTGCCAGCAGTTTAGTATCTGGGGCCAACGTCCTGACTTTC. Protein product: CASSLVSGANVLTF.

The V call is TRBV3-1 (or the pseudogene TRBV3-2), the J call TRBJ2-3; D unclear. Looked up from germline, CDR1 is LGHDT and CDR2 is YNNKEL (reference sequence). The CDR3 has 13 residues. The ends were cut back, 1 base at V and 3 bases at J, with 5 bases in the middle. CDR3 coding DNA: TGTGCCAGCAGCCAAGCGGTGACAGATACGCAGTATTTT. This translates into CASSQAVTDTQYF.

J is TRBJ2-7 and V is TRBV6-6, with D perhaps TRBD1 or TRBD2 (5 bases each). The germline V gene has CDR1 MNHNY and CDR2 SVGAGI (reference sequence). V dropped 4 bases and J dropped 2 bases, with 9 bases sitting between them. This CDR3 comprises 13 residues. DNA of the CDR3: TGTGCCAGCAGTTCGCAGGGACCCTACGAGCAGTACTTC. It codes for CASSSQGPYEQYF.

The chain joins TRBV2 to TRBJ2-3; 9 nucleotides match TRBD1. The CDR3 sequence is 15 residues long. V lost 6 bases, J lost 0 bases, and 4 bases stayed unmatched. CDR1 is SNHLY, CDR2 FYNNEI, per germline. DNA of the CDR3: TGTGCCAGCAGGGGACAGGGCCTTAGCACAGATACGCAGTATTTT. Translation gives CASRGQGLSTDTQYF.

This chain links TRBV18 with TRBJ1-4, with D perhaps TRBD1 (6 bases). The CDR3 spans 18 residues. The germline V gene has CDR1 KGHSH and CDR2 LQKENI. The ends were cut back, 6 bases at V and 8 bases at J, with 28 bases in the middle. The CDR3, as DNA: TGTGCCAGCTCCCCCGGACAGATTTCGAATTCCGCCAACGAAAAACTGTTTTTT. Its translation is CASSPGQISNSANEKLFF. Supplemented by reference TRBV18 and TRBJ1-4, the full variable domain reads NAGVMQNPRHLVRRRGQEARLRCSPMKGHSHVYWYRQLPEEGLKFMVYLQKENIIDESGMPKERFSAEFPKEGPSILRIQQVVRGDSAAYFCASSPGQISNSANEKLFFGSGTQLSVL.

The chain couples TRBV28 to TRBJ2-7; D remains ambiguous. Deletions cut 6 bases from V and 5 bases from J, with 11 bases between. Germline CDR1 is MDHEN and CDR2 is SYDVKM. CDR3 length: 12 residues. CDR3: CASSMNRDEQYF. The CDR3 region has the DNA TGTGCCAGCAGCATGAACCGGGACGAGCAGTACTTC.

The sample holds a few counts of this clone. This sequence joins TRBV7-2 and TRBJ1-5; D is unclear. Trimming pared 3 bases from V and 5 bases from J, leaving 8 bases between. The CDR3 is 13 amino acids. Looked up from germline, CDR1 is SGHTA and CDR2 is FQGNSA. The CDR3 nucleotides read TGTGCCAGCAGCTTTAATAGGGATCAGCCCCAGCATTTT. Residues: CASSFNRDQPQHF.

DNA for the CDR3: TGCGCCAGCAGCTTGTCAGCGGTGAACACCGGGGAGCTGTTTTTT. Protein sequence: CASSLSAVNTGELFF. V is TRBV5-1 and J is TRBJ2-2; weak D call: TRBD2 (5 bases). V shed 1 base and J shed 1 base, with 8 bases lying between them. The CDR3 covers 15 residues. CDR1 SGHRS and CDR2 YFSETQ come from the germline V gene.

The rearrangement joins TRBV28 to TRBJ1-2; D gene ambiguous. The CDR3 sequence is 13 residues long. Trimming shortened V by 1 base and J by 8 bases, and 11 bases separated the two germline ends. The germline CDR1 and CDR2 sequences are MDHEN and SYDVKM. The CDR3 region is CASSLFGQSGYTF. CDR3 coding DNA: TGTGCCAGCAGTTTATTCGGCCAGAGCGGCTACACCTTC.

This chain links TRBV7-3 with TRBJ2-2; D is undetermined. This CDR3 is 13 amino acids long. The germline V gene has CDR1 SGHTA and CDR2 FQGTGA. Trimming cost V 1 base and J 6 bases, with 6 bases left between them. CDR3 DNA: TGTGCCAGCAGCTTAATTTCCGCCGGGGAGCTGTTTTTT. It translates to CASSLISAGELFF.

This chain joins TRBV28 and TRBJ2-3; 11 bases map to TRBD2. Germline V gene sequence: CDR1 MDHEN, CDR2 SYDVKM. The CDR3 sequence is 20 residues long. J was trimmed by 2 bases and V by 3 bases; bases with no gene match: 16. The CDR3 DNA follows: TGTGCCAGCAGTTTTCGGATCGCCTTAATTAGCGGGGGGGACACAGATACGCAGTATTTT. Protein: CASSFRIALISGGDTDTQYF.

This sequence joins TRBV12-3 or TRBV12-4 and TRBJ2-3, with TRBD2 as a possible D gene (6 bases). This CDR3 is built from 13 residues. The ends were cut back, 3 bases at V and 8 bases at J, with 12 bases in the middle. The CDR3 DNA reads TGTGCCAGCAGTTTGGTCGCTAGCGCTACGCAGTATTTT. Its protein is CASSLVASATQYF.

The chain carries TRBV7-9 and TRBJ2-7, with unresolved D. The CDR3 runs to 14 residues. Germline V gene lookup returns CDR1 SEHNR and CDR2 FQNEAQ (reference sequence). Trimming took off 4 bases at V and 2 bases at J, with 12 bases between the two ends. CDR3 DNA: TGTGCCAGCAGCTCGTTGACTGGAACCTACGAGCAGTACTTC. Residues: CASSSLTGTYEQYF.